These T cell receptor beta chains were read from a single sample in a study of T cell clones after liver transplantation. Profiling relied on immunoSEQ multiplex PCR, and the TCRdb table lists in-frame clones only, not all of them. The sample shows over 55,000 clones, approximately 70% of them seen only once. Specimen: CD4+ T cells from blood, collected at the roughly 16-month timepoint. All receptors derive from a human patient who received a liver transplant. Certain T cells may be donor cells from the graft. Each CDR3 is given with its conserved first and last residue. D genes are given only for firm matches. Only some rows state a clone size, as once, few, many or a class for expanded clones.

j_call,v_call,clone_size,d_call,cdr3_aa,cdr3_nt
TRBJ1-5,TRBV2,.,TRBD1,CASSRDRNSNQPQHF,TGTGCCAGCTCGAGGGACAGGAATAGCAATCAGCCCCAGCATTTT
TRBJ1-2,TRBV6-1,many,.,CASSELEGLDGYTF,TGTGCCAGCAGTGAATTGGAGGGCTTGGATGGCTACACCTTC
TRBJ1-5,TRBV6-5,once,TRBD1,CASSYSGQGNQPQHF,TGTGCCAGCAGTTATTCCGGACAGGGCAATCAGCCCCAGCATTTT
TRBJ2-5,TRBV2,once,.,CASSARRGGETQYF,TGTGCCAGCAGTGCTAGGAGGGGGGGAGAGACCCAGTACTTC
TRBJ2-1,TRBV7-2,once,.,CASSLRTESSYNEQFF,TGTGCCAGCAGCCTCAGGACCGAAAGCTCCTACAATGAGCAGTTCTTC
TRBJ2-1,TRBV5-8,.,TRBD2,CASSLRGLAGGAGLNEQFF,TGTGCCAGCAGCCTTCGGGGACTAGCGGGAGGCGCCGGCCTCAATGAGCAGTTCTTC
TRBJ2-2,TRBV15,.,TRBD1,CATRGQGSAGELFF,TGTGCCACCAGGGGACAGGGATCGGCCGGGGAGCTGTTTTTT
TRBJ2-1,TRBV2,.,.,CASSENAGNNEQFF,TGTGCCAGCAGTGAAAATGCCGGAAACAATGAGCAGTTCTTC
TRBJ2-2,TRBV5-1,.,TRBD2,CASSLRLAGNGELFF,TGCGCCAGCAGCTTGCGACTAGCGGGAAACGGGGAGCTGTTTTTT
TRBJ2-5,TRBV9,.,.,CASSSQGGRETQYF,TGTGCCAGCAGCTCCCAAGGGGGGAGAGAGACCCAGTACTTC
TRBJ1-4,TRBV28,.,.,CASSKVRQANEKLFF,TGTGCCAGCAGCAAAGTTCGACAGGCTAATGAAAAACTGTTTTTT
TRBJ2-3,TRBV5-6,.,TRBD2,CASSGGRAGYADTQYF,TGTGCCAGCAGCGGGGGGAGGGCAGGGTATGCAGATACGCAGTATTTT
TRBJ1-2,TRBV18,.,TRBD1,CASSPSTGGASVNYGYTF,TGTGCCAGCTCACCATCGACAGGGGGCGCTTCAGTTAACTATGGCTACACCTTC
TRBJ2-3,TRBV14,.,.,CASSQVYGTDTQYF,TGTGCCAGCAGCCAAGTCTACGGGACAGATACGCAGTATTTT
TRBJ1-5,TRBV18,few,.,CASSPASLNQPQHF,TGTGCCAGCTCACCAGCCAGCCTGAATCAGCCCCAGCATTTT
TRBJ1-2,TRBV4-1,.,.,CASSQEPQGAHYGYTF,TGCGCCAGCAGCCAAGAGCCACAGGGAGCCCACTATGGCTACACCTTC
TRBJ2-7,TRBV11-2,once,TRBD1,CASSPRQGSYEQYF,TGTGCCAGCAGCCCCCGACAGGGTTCCTACGAGCAGTACTTC
TRBJ2-3,TRBV19,.,TRBD1,CASAQGAGGTDTQYF,TGTGCCAGCGCTCAGGGGGCAGGTGGCACAGATACGCAGTATTTT
TRBJ2-7,TRBV6-1,.,TRBD2,CASSEYGGGTTYEQYF,TGTGCCAGCAGTGAATATGGCGGGGGAACAACCTACGAGCAGTACTTC
TRBJ2-3,TRBV27,.,.,CASSLGAPTDTQYF,TGTGCCAGCAGTTTAGGGGCCCCCACAGATACGCAGTATTTT
TRBJ2-2,TRBV5-6,.,TRBD2,CASSFSLAETNTGELFF,TGTGCCAGCAGCTTTTCCCTAGCGGAGACGAACACCGGGGAGCTGTTTTTT
TRBJ2-5,TRBV7-2,.,.,CASTPVRAGQETQYF,TGTGCCAGCACTCCCGTGAGGGCGGGGCAAGAGACCCAGTACTTC
TRBJ1-4,TRBV9,.,TRBD1,CASTPGGSTNEKLFF,TGTGCCAGCACCCCAGGGGGGTCAACTAATGAAAAACTGTTTTTT
TRBJ2-3,TRBV7-9,few,.,CAGLVGGIDTQYF,TGTGCCGGTCTCGTGGGAGGAATAGATACGCAGTATTTT
TRBJ2-5,TRBV2,.,TRBD2,CASSRGLAGAGSQETQYF,TGTGCCAGCAGTAGGGGACTAGCGGGGGCGGGATCCCAGGAGACCCAGTACTTC
TRBJ2-5,TRBV2,.,TRBD1,CASKRQGHGETQYF,TGTGCCAGCAAACGACAGGGTCATGGAGAGACCCAGTACTTC
TRBJ1-3,TRBV5-1,.,TRBD1,CASSARQGPAGNTIYF,TGCGCCAGCAGCGCAAGACAGGGACCGGCGGGAAACACCATATATTTT
TRBJ2-5,TRBV19,.,TRBD2,CASSPWTSGGLRRETQYF,TGTGCCAGTAGTCCTTGGACTAGCGGGGGTTTGAGGAGAGAGACCCAGTACTTC
TRBJ1-6,TRBV2,.,TRBD1,CASSEARTGTGSSPLHF,TGTGCCAGCAGTGAAGCGAGAACCGGGACAGGGTCGTCACCCCTCCACTTT
TRBJ2-7,TRBV5-1,.,TRBD1,CASSLGNTGAHEQYF,TGCGCCAGCAGCTTGGGAAACACAGGGGCCCACGAGCAGTACTTC
TRBJ1-2,TRBV30,.,.,CAWTARADYGYTF,TGTGCCTGGACTGCCAGGGCCGACTATGGCTACACCTTC
TRBJ2-6,TRBV30,.,.,CAWSPAGANVLTF,TGTGCCTGGAGTCCCGCTGGGGCCAACGTCCTGACTTTC
TRBJ1-5,TRBV6-1,once,.,CASSEVRGHQPQHF,TGTGCCAGCAGTGAAGTCAGGGGCCATCAGCCCCAGCATTTT
TRBJ1-4,TRBV28,.,.,CASSSDPIGGLVANEKLFF,TGTGCCAGCAGTTCAGACCCGATTGGGGGACTTGTCGCTAATGAAAAACTGTTTTTT
TRBJ2-6,TRBV4-1,.,TRBD2,CASSPSGASGANVLTF,TGCGCCAGCAGCCCTAGCGGGGCCTCTGGGGCCAACGTCCTGACTTTC
TRBJ2-3,TRBV5-4,.,TRBD1,CASSWDRGSDTQYF,TGTGCCAGCAGCTGGGACAGGGGGTCAGATACGCAGTATTTT
TRBJ1-2,TRBV28,.,.,CASSLSHRAWGYTF,TGTGCCAGCAGTTTATCCCACAGGGCGTGGGGCTACACCTTC
TRBJ1-5,TRBV6-1,.,.,CASSERQGIRNQPQHF,TGTGCCAGCAGTGAAAGGCAGGGTATAAGGAATCAGCCCCAGCATTTT
TRBJ2-5,TRBV11-3,.,TRBD2,CASSRGTSGLETQYF,TGTGCCAGCAGCCGAGGGACTAGCGGGTTGGAGACCCAGTACTTC
TRBJ2-7,TRBV7-2,.,.,CASSLPENPYEQYF,TGTGCCAGCAGCTTACCGGAGAACCCCTACGAGCAGTACTTC
TRBJ2-3,TRBV7-9,.,.,CASSMDSHWGDTQYF,TGTGCCAGCAGCATGGACAGCCACTGGGGGGATACGCAGTATTTT
TRBJ2-1,TRBV28,.,TRBD2,CASSLNGGKNNEQFF,TGTGCCAGCAGTTTAAACGGGGGGAAGAACAATGAGCAGTTCTTC
TRBJ1-5,TRBV6-5,.,TRBD1,CASSSHGTGGLAQHF,TGTGCCAGCAGTTCCCACGGGACAGGGGGATTGGCCCAGCATTTT
TRBJ2-5,TRBV5-1,.,.,CASSPSGGGLAGETQYF,TGCGCCAGCAGCCCCTCTGGAGGAGGGTTGGCCGGGGAGACCCAGTACTTC
TRBJ2-3,TRBV6-5,.,.,CASSYGVGGRTDTQYF,TGTGCCAGCAGTTACGGGGTGGGGGGCCGGACAGATACGCAGTATTTT
TRBJ2-5,TRBV7-2,once,.,CASSFILSYYPQYF,TGTGCCAGCAGCTTCATCCTTAGTTATTACCCCCAGTACTTC
TRBJ2-3,TRBV28,.,TRBD2,CASSYPYPGLDTDTQYF,TGTGCCAGCAGTTACCCCTACCCGGGACTAGACACAGATACGCAGTATTTT
TRBJ2-1,TRBV5-4,.,TRBD2,CASSLSASGGPLNEQFF,TGTGCCAGCAGCTTGTCGGCTAGCGGGGGTCCTCTTAATGAGCAGTTCTTC
TRBJ1-5,TRBV7-9,few,.,CASSSSDVSNQPQHF,TGTGCCAGCAGCTCCTCAGACGTTAGCAATCAGCCCCAGCATTTT
TRBJ2-5,TRBV13,.,TRBD2,CASSRPSGEETQYF,TGTGCCAGCAGCCGCCCTAGCGGGGAGGAGACCCAGTACTTC
TRBJ2-7,TRBV6-1,.,.,CASSEPMIYEQYF,TGTGCCAGCAGTGAACCGATGATCTACGAGCAGTACTTC
TRBJ1-1,TRBV28,.,.,CASASPRGMNTEAFF,TGTGCCAGCGCCTCCCCCAGGGGCATGAACACTGAAGCTTTCTTT
TRBJ1-1,TRBV19,few,.,CASSISPSHWGRSEAFF,TGTGCCAGTAGTATTTCTCCGTCTCACTGGGGGAGGTCTGAAGCTTTCTTT
TRBJ1-2,TRBV21-1,once,.,CASSKRAERSPEGAYGYTF,TGTGCCAGCAGCAAAAGGGCAGAGAGGTCTCCAGAGGGGGCCTATGGCTACACCTTC
TRBJ2-1,TRBV5-1,few,.,CASSLQGLENEQFF,TGCGCCAGCAGTCTACAGGGTCTTGAAAATGAGCAGTTCTTC
TRBJ2-1,TRBV5-4,.,.,CASSLGDFEQFF,TGTGCCAGCAGCTTGGGGGATTTTGAGCAGTTCTTC
TRBJ1-1,TRBV5-1,.,.,CASSPRGRENTEAFF,TGCGCCAGCAGCCCCCGAGGCAGGGAAAACACTGAAGCTTTCTTT